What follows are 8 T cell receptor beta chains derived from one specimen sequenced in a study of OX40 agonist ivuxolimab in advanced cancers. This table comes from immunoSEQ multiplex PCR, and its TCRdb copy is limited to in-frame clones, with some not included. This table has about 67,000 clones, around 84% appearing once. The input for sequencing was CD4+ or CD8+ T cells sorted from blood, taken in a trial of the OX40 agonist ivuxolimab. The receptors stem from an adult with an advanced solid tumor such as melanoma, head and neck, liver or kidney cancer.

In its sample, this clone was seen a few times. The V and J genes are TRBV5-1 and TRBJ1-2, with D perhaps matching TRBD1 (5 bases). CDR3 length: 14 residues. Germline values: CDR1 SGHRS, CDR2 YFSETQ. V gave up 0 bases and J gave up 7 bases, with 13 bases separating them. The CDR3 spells CASSLGGAGSGYTF. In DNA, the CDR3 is TGCGCCAGCAGCTTGGGCGGGGCAGGCAGTGGCTACACCTTC.

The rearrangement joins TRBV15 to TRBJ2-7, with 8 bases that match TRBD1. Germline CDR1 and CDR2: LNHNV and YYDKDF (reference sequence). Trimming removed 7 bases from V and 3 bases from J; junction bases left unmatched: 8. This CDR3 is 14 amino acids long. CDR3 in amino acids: CATTEDRDDYEQYF. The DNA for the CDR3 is TGTGCCACCACCGAGGACAGGGACGACTACGAGCAGTACTTC.

This chain's CDR3 is CASSVMGSGGAFF. CDR3 bases: TGTGCCAGCAGTGTTATGGGGTCCGGTGGAGCTTTCTTT. This chain connects TRBV2 to TRBJ1-1; D uncertain. The V end lost 4 bases, the J end lost 10 bases, and 16 bases lay between the germline ends. Germline-derived CDR1 and CDR2 are SNHLY and FYNNEI. The CDR3 loop spans 13 amino acids.

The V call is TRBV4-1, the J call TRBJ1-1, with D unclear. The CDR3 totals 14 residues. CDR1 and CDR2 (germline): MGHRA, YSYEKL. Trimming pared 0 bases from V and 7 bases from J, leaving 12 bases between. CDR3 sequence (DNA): TGCGCCAGCAGCCAAGATCACCGGACCGGTGAAGCTTTCTTT. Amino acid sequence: CASSQDHRTGEAFF.

Written as DNA, the CDR3 is TGCAGCGTTGAAAGGACATTGGACACTGAAGCTTTCTTT. It is translated as CSVERTLDTEAFF. The chain has TRBV29-1 and TRBJ1-1, with a weak D call TRBD1 (5 bases). CDR3 length equals 13 residues. CDR1 SQVTM and CDR2 ANQGSEA come from the germline V gene. V lost 2 bases, J lost 3 bases, and 10 bases lay in between.

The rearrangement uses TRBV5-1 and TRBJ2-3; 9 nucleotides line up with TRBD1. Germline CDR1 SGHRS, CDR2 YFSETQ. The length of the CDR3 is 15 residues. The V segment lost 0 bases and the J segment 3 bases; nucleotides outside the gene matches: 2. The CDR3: CASSLEGQGTDTQYF. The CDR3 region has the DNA TGCGCCAGCAGCTTGGAGGGACAGGGAACAGATACGCAGTATTTT. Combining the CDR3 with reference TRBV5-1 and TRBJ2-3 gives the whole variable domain KAGVTQTPRYLIKTRGQQVTLSCSPISGHRSVSWYQQTPGQGLQFLFEYFSETQRNKGNFPGRFSGRQFSNSRSEMNVSTLELGDSALYLCASSLEGQGTDTQYFGPGTRLTVL.

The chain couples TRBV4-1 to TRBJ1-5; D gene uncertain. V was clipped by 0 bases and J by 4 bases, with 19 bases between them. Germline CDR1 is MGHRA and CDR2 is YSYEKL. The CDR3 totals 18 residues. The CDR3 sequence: CASSQESPAGVRNQPQHF. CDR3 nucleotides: TGCGCCAGCAGCCAAGAATCCCCCGCTGGGGTGAGAAATCAGCCCCAGCATTTT.

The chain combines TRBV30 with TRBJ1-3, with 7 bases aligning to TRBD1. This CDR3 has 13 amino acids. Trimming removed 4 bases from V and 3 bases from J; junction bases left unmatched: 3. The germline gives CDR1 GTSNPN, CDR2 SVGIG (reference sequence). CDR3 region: CAWTGGYGNTIYF. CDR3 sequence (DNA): TGTGCCTGGACAGGGGGTTATGGAAACACCATATATTTT. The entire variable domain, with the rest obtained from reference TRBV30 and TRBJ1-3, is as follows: SQTIHQWPATLVQPVGSPLSLECTVEGTSNPNLYWYRQAAGRGLQLLFYSVGIGQISSEVPQNLSASRPQDRQFILSSKKLLLSDSGFYLCAWTGGYGNTIYFGEGSWLTVV.